The rows below give T cell receptor beta chains drawn from one sample of a study of blood T cell repertoires in COVID-19. The assay was immunoSEQ multiplex PCR, and TCRdb's table has in-frame clones only and misses some. The sample lists 100,000 to 150,000 clones; 87% were seen once. Input material: peripheral blood. Source of these receptors: a woman between 55 and 75 years old with acute or convalescent COVID-19. Each CDR3 is given with its conserved first and last residue. The D gene is left open where the match is weak. A clone size is listed for some rows: how often the clone was seen (once, few, many), or a class if it is expanded.

TRBJ2-5,TRBV24-1,.,.,TGTGCCACGAGTGATAAGCTAGCTAGTGAGACCCAGTACTTC,CATSDKLASETQYF
TRBJ2-7,TRBV30,.,TRBD1,TGTGCCTGGAGTATCCCAGGGGGCTACGAGCAGTACTTC,CAWSIPGGYEQYF
TRBJ1-1,TRBV16,.,.,TGTGCCAGCAGCCAATCTGACAGAGTAATGAACACTGAAGCTTTCTTT,CASSQSDRVMNTEAFF
TRBJ1-2,TRBV24-1,.,.,TGTGCCACCAGTGATTCATCCGGGGTGGACTATGGCTACACCTTC,CATSDSSGVDYGYTF
TRBJ2-3,TRBV7-3,.,TRBD1,TGTGCCAGCAGCCCAACAGGGGACACAGATACGCAGTATTTT,CASSPTGDTDTQYF
TRBJ1-5,TRBV5-1,few,.,TGCGCCAGCAGCTTGGAGGCGGCCTCGGGGCCCCAGCATTTT,CASSLEAASGPQHF
TRBJ2-2,TRBV19,.,.,TGTGCCAGCGACAGCGGGCAGAACACCGGGGAGCTGTTTTTT,CASDSGQNTGELFF
TRBJ2-1,TRBV3-1/TRBV3-2,.,.,TGTGCCAGCAGCCCATTTTCGAGCCTACAGCACAATGAGCAGTTCTTC,CASSPFSSLQHNEQFF
TRBJ1-1,TRBV15,.,TRBD1,TGTGCCACCAGCAGGGGGGGACAGGGGGCGGCTGAAGCTTTCTTT,CATSRGGQGAAEAFF
TRBJ2-4,TRBV2,.,.,TGTGCCAGCAGTACAGGGATCCTAGCCAAAAACATTCAGTACTTC,CASSTGILAKNIQYF